This T cell receptor beta chain was retrieved from a study of cytomegalovirus exposure and HLA in healthy donors. Germline-derived CDR1 and CDR2 are SGHRS and YFSETQ. The CDR3 extends over 14 amino acids. V lost 10 bases and J lost 4, with 15 bases in between. Repertoires were generated with immunoSEQ multiplex PCR, while TCRdb's copy carries only in-frame clones and drops some. Of about 160,000 clones detected, about 90% appear once; the ten largest clones hold 5% to 7%. With respect to this clone: Antigen unknown.

General study results and limits: Specificity of a few CMV-associated chains for CMV antigens was verified in vitro.

The sequenced material came from PBMCs. J is TRBJ2-6 and V is TRBV5-1; D unresolved. The TCR originated in a woman aged 25 to 39 in good health and CMV-seronegative. Here the CDR3 reads CASMLAPGANVLTF. CDR3 in DNA: TGCGCCTCTATGTTGGCCCCCGGGGCCAACGTCCTGACTTTC.